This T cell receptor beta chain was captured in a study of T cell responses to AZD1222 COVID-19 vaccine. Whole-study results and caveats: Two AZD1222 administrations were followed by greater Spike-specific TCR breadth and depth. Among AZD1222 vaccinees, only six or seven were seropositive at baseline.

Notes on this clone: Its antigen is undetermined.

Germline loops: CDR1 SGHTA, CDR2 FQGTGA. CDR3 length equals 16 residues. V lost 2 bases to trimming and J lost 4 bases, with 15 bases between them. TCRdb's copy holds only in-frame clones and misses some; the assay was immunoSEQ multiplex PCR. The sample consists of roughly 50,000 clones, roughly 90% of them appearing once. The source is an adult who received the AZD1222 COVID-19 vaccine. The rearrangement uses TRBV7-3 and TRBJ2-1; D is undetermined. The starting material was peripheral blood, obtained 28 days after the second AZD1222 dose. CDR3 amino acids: CASSLSSGGGYNEQFF. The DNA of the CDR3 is TGTGCCAGCAGCTTATCATCGGGTGGCGGTTACAATGAGCAGTTCTTC.